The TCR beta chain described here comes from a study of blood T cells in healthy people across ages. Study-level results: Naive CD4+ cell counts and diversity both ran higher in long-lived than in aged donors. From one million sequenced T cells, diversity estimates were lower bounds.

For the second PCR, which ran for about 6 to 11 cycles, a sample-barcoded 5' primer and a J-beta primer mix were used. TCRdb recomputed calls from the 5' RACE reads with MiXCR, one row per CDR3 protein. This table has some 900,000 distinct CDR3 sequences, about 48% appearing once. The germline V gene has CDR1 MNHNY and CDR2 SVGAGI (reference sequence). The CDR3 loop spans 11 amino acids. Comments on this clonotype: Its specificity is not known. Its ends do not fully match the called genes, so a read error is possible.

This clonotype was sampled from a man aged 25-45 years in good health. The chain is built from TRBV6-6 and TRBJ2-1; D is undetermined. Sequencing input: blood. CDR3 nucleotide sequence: TGTGCCAGCAAGCTGGGGAATGAGCGGTTCTTC. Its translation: CASKLGNERFF.